These 17 T cell receptor beta chains came from one sample sequenced in a study of follicular helper T cells after annual influenza vaccination. Measured with immunoSEQ multiplex PCR; TCRdb has only the in-frame clones, and not every one. The data hold some 11,000 clones, with roughly 80% observed a single time. The starting material was CXCR5- memory CD4+ T cells sorted from blood, obtained 6 weeks after influenza vaccination. The origin of the receptors is an adult who received the influenza vaccine.

The V and J genes are TRBV18 and TRBJ1-3; D is uncertain. Trimming shortened V by 1 base and J by 0 bases, and 7 bases separated the two germline ends. Per the germline V gene, CDR1 is KGHSH and CDR2 is LQKENI. This CDR3 comprises 15 residues. The CDR3 DNA reads TGTGCCAGCTCACCACGGGTTACCTCTGGAAACACCATATATTTT. Protein product: CASSPRVTSGNTIYF. The variable domain in full, completed from reference TRBV18 and TRBJ1-3, reads NAGVMQNPRHLVRRRGQEARLRCSPMKGHSHVYWYRQLPEEGLKFMVYLQKENIIDESGMPKERFSAEFPKEGPSILRIQQVVRGDSAAYFCASSPRVTSGNTIYFGEGSWLTVV.

This chain uses TRBV12-5 with TRBJ1-2; TRBD1 might be the D (6 bases). Germline loops: CDR1 LGHNT, CDR2 FRNRAP. CDR3 length: 14 residues. Trimming took off 0 bases at V and 5 bases at J, with 10 bases between the two ends. CDR3 DNA sequence: TGTGCTAGTGGTTTGGTGGGGGCAGGGTATGGCTACACCTTC. This sequence encodes CASGLVGAGYGYTF.

This clone was seen a few times. This chain uses TRBV7-2 with TRBJ1-5, with D unresolved. Trimming cost V 2 bases and J 1 base, with 9 bases left between them. In germline, CDR1 is SGHTA, CDR2 FQGNSA. This CDR3 spans 15 amino acids. The chain's CDR3 is CASSLFLGSNQPQHF. The CDR3 DNA reads TGTGCCAGCAGCTTATTTTTGGGGAGCAATCAGCCCCAGCATTTT.

This clone was seen just once. The rearrangement joins TRBV28 to TRBJ2-6; TRBD1 is a possible D gene (5 bases). The CDR3 runs 13 residues. CDR1 and CDR2 from the germline V gene are MDHEN and SYDVKM. CDR3 sequence (DNA): TGTGCTCACCAGGGTGGAGGGGCCAACGTCCTGACTTTC. This encodes CAHQGGGANVLTF.

The V and J genes are TRBV19 and TRBJ2-1, with D perhaps TRBD2 (6 bases). Trimming pared 7 bases from V and 10 bases from J, leaving 32 bases between. The CDR3 is 18 amino acids. Germline-derived CDR1 and CDR2 are LNHDA and SQIVND (reference sequence). The CDR3 DNA reads TGTGCCAGTAAAGGAGGGCCGGGTCCATTGCCCAAGTTGGGGGAGCAGTTCTTC. It codes for CASKGGPGPLPKLGEQFF.

This chain joins TRBV19 and TRBJ2-1, with D possibly TRBD2 on 5 matching bases. There are 13 residues in the CDR3. CDR1 is LNHDA and CDR2 is SQIVND in the germline V gene (reference sequence). V lost 2 bases to trimming and J lost 7 bases, with 9 bases between them. The CDR3, as DNA: TGTGCCAGTAGTATAAGACTACAAAATGAGCAGTTCTTC. It is translated as CASSIRLQNEQFF.

The chain links TRBV6-5 to TRBJ1-2, with TRBD1 matching 8 bases. The CDR3 is 13 amino acids. V shed 6 bases and J 8 bases; nucleotides not matched to a gene: 8. Per the germline V gene, CDR1 is MNHEY and CDR2 is SVGAGI. CDR3 amino acids: CASSRGQGGGYTF. Written as DNA, the CDR3 is TGTGCCAGCAGCCGCGGACAGGGTGGAGGCTACACCTTC.

This chain joins TRBV18 and TRBJ2-3, with 8 bases lining up with TRBD1. In germline, CDR1 is KGHSH, CDR2 LQKENI. The V gene end was trimmed by 2 bases and the J gene end by 0 bases; junction bases not matched to a gene: 10. This CDR3 is built from 18 residues. CDR3: CASSPANSGGWSTDTQYF. The CDR3 coding sequence is TGTGCCAGCTCACCAGCTAACTCAGGGGGCTGGAGCACAGATACGCAGTATTTT.

This clone was detected only a few times. The rearrangement links TRBV7-2 to TRBJ1-5; D remains ambiguous. Trimming cost V 1 base and J 0 bases, with 7 bases left between them. CDR1 is SGHTA and CDR2 is FQGNSA in the germline V gene. The CDR3 loop spans 15 amino acids. The CDR3 loop is CASSLVGNSNQPQHF. CDR3 DNA sequence: TGTGCCAGCAGCTTAGTAGGAAATAGCAATCAGCCCCAGCATTTT.

The rearrangement uses TRBV7-9 and TRBJ1-1, with TRBD1 matching 9 bases. CDR1 is SEHNR, CDR2 FQNEAQ, per germline (reference sequence). CDR3 length: 15 residues. V shed 5 bases, J shed 5 bases, and the junction held 9 bases outside the gene matches. CDR3 residues: CASSQADRGGTEAFF. The CDR3 DNA reads TGTGCCAGCAGCCAGGCGGACAGGGGTGGAACTGAAGCTTTCTTT.

The gene calls are TRBV5-1 and TRBJ2-7, with TRBD1 matching 9 bases. With V trimmed by 3 bases and J by 1 base, 5 bases remained unmatched. The CDR3 spans 15 residues. Germline V gives CDR1 SGHRS, CDR2 YFSETQ. The CDR3 DNA reads TGCGCCAGCAGCTCACAGGGGGCCGGTTCCTACGAGCAGTACTTC. Translated, it gives CASSSQGAGSYEQYF. Drawing the rest from reference TRBV5-1 and TRBJ2-7, the complete variable domain is KAGVTQTPRYLIKTRGQQVTLSCSPISGHRSVSWYQQTPGQGLQFLFEYFSETQRNKGNFPGRFSGRQFSNSRSEMNVSTLELGDSALYLCASSSQGAGSYEQYFGPGTRLTVT.

This clone has more than one count but fewer than ten. The chain is built from TRBV10-3 and TRBJ1-4; D gene ambiguous. V was trimmed by 0 bases and J by 7 bases, leaving 15 bases between them. The CDR3 is 16 amino acids. Germline assignment: CDR1 ENHRY and CDR2 SYGVKD. CDR3: CAISESSGHAGEKLFF. The DNA for the CDR3 is TGTGCCATCAGTGAGTCGTCAGGCCATGCGGGTGAAAAACTGTTTTTT.

The V and J genes are TRBV7-2 and TRBJ2-7, with 14 bases matching TRBD2. The V segment lost 1 base and the J segment 7 bases; nucleotides outside the gene matches: 6. The CDR3 has 16 residues. Germline CDR1 is SGHTA and CDR2 is FQGNSA. The CDR3 nucleotides read TGTGCCAGCAGCTTAGGACTAGCGGGAGGGTCGGATGAGCAGTACTTC. Its protein is CASSLGLAGGSDEQYF.

The genes are TRBV7-2 and TRBJ2-3; 12 bases are a match to TRBD2. CDR1 and CDR2 (germline): SGHTA, FQGNSA. The CDR3 covers 17 residues. J was trimmed by 4 bases and V by 3 bases; bases with no gene match: 8. CDR3 in amino acids: CASSFLPTSGRADTQYF. The CDR3 DNA follows: TGTGCCAGCAGCTTTCTCCCGACTAGCGGGAGAGCAGATACGCAGTATTTT.

The chain couples TRBV5-1 to TRBJ2-5; the D is unclear. The CDR3 has 14 residues. V lost 0 bases and J lost 2, with 8 bases in between. Germline CDR1 is SGHRS and CDR2 is YFSETQ. The DNA of the CDR3 is TGCGCCAGCAGCTTGGTGGGGAAGCAAGAGACCCAGTACTTC. Amino acid sequence: CASSLVGKQETQYF. Full variable domain (rest looked up from reference TRBV5-1 and TRBJ2-5): KAGVTQTPRYLIKTRGQQVTLSCSPISGHRSVSWYQQTPGQGLQFLFEYFSETQRNKGNFPGRFSGRQFSNSRSEMNVSTLELGDSALYLCASSLVGKQETQYFGPGTRLLVL.

The V call is TRBV6-4, the J call TRBJ2-7; 9 bases line up with TRBD1. This CDR3 comprises 15 residues. Germline CDR1 reads MRHNA; CDR2 reads SNTAGT. Unmatched junction bases numbered 8, after V lost 2 bases and J lost 6 bases. CDR3 nucleotide sequence: TGTGCCAGCAGTGACAGTGCCGGGACAGGGTGCGAGCAGTACTTC. Amino acids: CASSDSAGTGCEQYF.

This chain connects TRBV6-6 to TRBJ2-7; D is possibly TRBD1 or TRBD2 (5 bases each). CDR1 and CDR2 (germline): MNHNY, SVGAGI (reference sequence). V was clipped by 2 bases and J by 1 base, with 12 bases between them. This CDR3 spans 15 amino acids. In nucleotides, the CDR3 is TGTGCCAGCAGTTACGACGGGACGGGGTCCTACGAGCAGTACTTC. This gives the protein CASSYDGTGSYEQYF.